A selection of T cell receptor beta chains follows, all from one sample in a study of T-cell memory formation after mild COVID-19. TCRdb re-derived calls from the 5' RACE reads in MiXCR, one entry per CDR3 protein. The sample carries 450,000 to 650,000 distinct CDR3 sequences, around 20% recorded once. Sequenced sample: PBMCs or a T cell subset sorted from them (not recorded which). These receptor sequences come from an adult woman who had mild COVID-19 (a few samples of this study predate the infection). Cell type and time point are not known. Each CDR3 is given with its conserved first and last residue. Fields, in order: CDR3 DNA, CDR3 protein, clone size, D gene, J gene, V gene. D genes are given only for firm matches. Clone sizes are given selectively: once, few, many, or a class where the clone is expanded.

DNA: TGCGCCAGCAGCCAAGAAGAAGGACATCACAATGAGCAGTTCTTC; CDR3: CASSQEEGHHNEQFF; size: -; D: -; J: TRBJ2-1; V: TRBV4-1
DNA: TGTGCCAGCACCCCGGGGGGGGGGGCAGATACGCAGTATTTT; CDR3: CASTPGGGADTQYF; size: -; D: TRBD2; J: TRBJ2-3; V: TRBV7-3
DNA: TGTGCCAGCAGCTTAGGGTCCCAGGGGGGAGTGTCCAATGAGCAGTTCTTC; CDR3: CASSLGSQGGVSNEQFF; size: few; D: -; J: TRBJ2-1; V: TRBV7-7
DNA: TGCAGCGTCGTCGACACCGGGTCCTACGAGCAGTACTTC; CDR3: CSVVDTGSYEQYF; size: -; D: -; J: TRBJ2-7; V: TRBV29-1
DNA: TGCGCCAGCAGCTTGGGCTCAGGACAGGGGGGGACTGAAGCTTTCTTT; CDR3: CASSLGSGQGGTEAFF; size: -; D: TRBD1; J: TRBJ1-1; V: TRBV5-1
DNA: TGCAGTGCCCCCGGGGACAGATCCTACGAGCAGTACTTC; CDR3: CSAPGDRSYEQYF; size: few; D: TRBD1; J: TRBJ2-7; V: TRBV20-1
DNA: TGCAGTGCTAAATACCTCGCCGGGGGCTGGAACACTGAAGCTTTCTTT; CDR3: CSAKYLAGGWNTEAFF; size: few; D: -; J: TRBJ1-1; V: TRBV20-1
DNA: TGCAGTGCTAGAGATATGGATACGCAGTATTTT; CDR3: CSARDMDTQYF; size: -; D: -; J: TRBJ2-3; V: TRBV20-1
DNA: TGTGCCAGCAGCGTAGGGAGCGGTGGCTACACCTTC; CDR3: CASSVGSGGYTF; size: -; D: -; J: TRBJ1-2; V: TRBV9
DNA: TGTGCCAGTTATAAGGCTTCAGGGGCGAACACCGGGGAGCTGTTTTTT; CDR3: CASYKASGANTGELFF; size: few; D: -; J: TRBJ2-2; V: TRBV6-6
DNA: TGTGCCAGCAGCCTAGGGGACGGCGGCTACGAGCAGTACTTC; CDR3: CASSLGDGGYEQYF; size: -; D: -; J: TRBJ2-7; V: TRBV7-9
DNA: TGTGCCAGCATCCGTAGCGCGGTGGGGGACCCTGAAGCTTTCTTT; CDR3: CASIRSAVGDPEAFF; size: -; D: -; J: TRBJ1-1; V: TRBV7-9
DNA: TGTGCCAGCAGCTGGATGGTCGGGGGCACAGATACGCAGTATTTT; CDR3: CASSWMVGGTDTQYF; size: -; D: -; J: TRBJ2-3; V: TRBV5-5
DNA: TGTGCCACCAGCAGAGATGGTCGCAGGGTGGACACTGAAGCTTTCTTT; CDR3: CATSRDGRRVDTEAFF; size: -; D: -; J: TRBJ1-1; V: TRBV15
DNA: TGTGCCAGCAGCTCCTCGGGACAGAACACCGGGGAGCTGTTTTTT; CDR3: CASSSSGQNTGELFF; size: -; D: -; J: TRBJ2-2; V: TRBV7-9
DNA: TGTGCCAGCAGCCCTAGCGAGGGACTAGCGGGGAGCACAGATACGCAGTATTTT; CDR3: CASSPSEGLAGSTDTQYF; size: few; D: TRBD2; J: TRBJ2-3; V: TRBV7-9
DNA: TGTGCCAGCAGCGACAGGGGCCCTGAGTTCTTC; CDR3: CASSDRGPEFF; size: -; D: TRBD1; J: TRBJ2-1; V: TRBV7-8
DNA: TGTGCCAGCAGCCCCACTAGCGGGGGGGCCGCAGATACGCAGTATTTT; CDR3: CASSPTSGGAADTQYF; size: few; D: TRBD2; J: TRBJ2-3; V: TRBV7-8
DNA: TGCAGTGCTAGAGCCCGACTCCCCGGGGAGCTGTTTTTT; CDR3: CSARARLPGELFF; size: -; D: -; J: TRBJ2-2; V: TRBV20-1
DNA: TGTGCCAGCAGTTACCGCAGGGTCGCTGGGGCCAACGTCCTGACTTTC; CDR3: CASSYRRVAGANVLTF; size: -; D: -; J: TRBJ2-6; V: TRBV6-5
DNA: TGTGCCAGCAGTGACGTGGGACAGGGTAGCTACACCTTC; CDR3: CASSDVGQGSYTF; size: few; D: TRBD1; J: TRBJ1-2; V: TRBV6-1
DNA: TGCAGTGCTAAAAATCCCGGTATGAACACTGAAGCTTTCTTT; CDR3: CSAKNPGMNTEAFF; size: many; D: -; J: TRBJ1-1; V: TRBV20-1
DNA: TGTGCCAGCACCTCCTGGAAGGGCAGGGGGCGGACCTACGAGCAGTACTTC; CDR3: CASTSWKGRGRTYEQYF; size: few; D: -; J: TRBJ2-7; V: TRBV21-1
DNA: TGTGCCAGCAGCGTAGCTTTTGACAGCCCCTACGAGCAGTACTTC; CDR3: CASSVAFDSPYEQYF; size: -; D: -; J: TRBJ2-7; V: TRBV9
DNA: TGTGCCAGCAGCTTACAGGGGGGCCCCGGCGAGCAGTACTTC; CDR3: CASSLQGGPGEQYF; size: -; D: -; J: TRBJ2-7; V: TRBV13
DNA: TGCGCCAGCAGCTTGGAGGGTCAGGGTGAAAAACTGTTTTTT; CDR3: CASSLEGQGEKLFF; size: -; D: -; J: TRBJ1-4; V: TRBV5-1
DNA: TGCAGTGCTAGAGATCAGCGGGGTGGAGCTGAAGCTTTCTTT; CDR3: CSARDQRGGAEAFF; size: once; D: -; J: TRBJ1-1; V: TRBV20-1
DNA: TGTGCCAGCATCTCCCCGGGTGGGGTGGCTGGCACAGATACGCAGTATTTT; CDR3: CASISPGGVAGTDTQYF; size: few; D: -; J: TRBJ2-3; V: TRBV21-1
DNA: TGTGCCAGCAGCGGGGCCGGCTGGACCCAGTACTTC; CDR3: CASSGAGWTQYF; size: few; D: -; J: TRBJ2-5; V: TRBV12-3/TRBV12-4
DNA: TGCGCCAGCAGATCGGACAGCCTGGATGTCTTC; CDR3: CASRSDSLDVF; size: -; D: -; J: TRBJ2-7; V: TRBV5-1
DNA: TGTGCCAGCAGCGTGCCAGGCGGGAGCTCCTACAATGAGCAGTTCTTC; CDR3: CASSVPGGSSYNEQFF; size: few; D: TRBD2; J: TRBJ2-1; V: TRBV9
DNA: TGTGCCAGCAGCTTAACAGAATCAACTAATGAAAAACTGTTTTTT; CDR3: CASSLTESTNEKLFF; size: few; D: -; J: TRBJ1-4; V: TRBV7-9